Listed here are 18 T cell receptor beta chains from one sample, sequenced in a study of siplizumab effects on memory and regulatory T cells. Libraries were prepared by immunoSEQ multiplex PCR; TCRdb keeps only in-frame clonotypes and omits some of them. The profile shows about 56,000 clones, around 98% of them singletons. Sequencing was performed on naive CD8+ T cells sorted from blood. Source of these receptors: a human donor in good health.

As DNA, the CDR3 is TGTGCCAGTAGTATGCCGGGACAGGGGTCCCAATTTGGCAATCAGCCCCAGCATTTT. It is translated as CASSMPGQGSQFGNQPQHF. The genes are TRBV19 and TRBJ1-5; TRBD1 matches 10 bases. V was pared by 3 bases and J by 2 bases, with 13 bases of the junction left unmatched. Germline CDR1 reads LNHDA; CDR2 reads SQIVND (reference sequence). CDR3 length: 19 residues.

The chain combines TRBV6-6 with TRBJ2-2; 11 bases match TRBD1. Germline values: CDR1 MNHNY, CDR2 SVGAGI (reference sequence). This CDR3 is 16 amino acids long. V shed 7 bases, J shed 4 bases, and the junction held 8 bases outside the gene matches. CDR3 in DNA: TGTGCCAGCAACCCCCCGGGACAGGGGGTCACCGGGGAGCTGTTTTTT. As protein: CASNPPGQGVTGELFF.

V usage is TRBV6-5 and J usage is TRBJ2-2; D uncertain. Trimming stripped 4 bases from V and 5 bases from J, with 11 bases between. The CDR3 spans 14 residues. Germline V CDR1 and CDR2: MNHEY, SVGAGI. CDR3 protein: CASSLEAITGELFF. The CDR3 region has the DNA TGTGCCAGCAGTTTAGAAGCAATAACCGGGGAGCTGTTTTTT.

The chain couples TRBV28 to TRBJ2-1; TRBD1 might be the D (6 bases). The CDR3 is 15 amino acids. Trimming took 4 bases from V and 10 from J, leaving 20 bases between them. The germline CDR1 and CDR2 sequences are MDHEN and SYDVKM. In DNA, the CDR3 is TGTGCCAGCAGTTACAGACAGGTGGGGGCTTTAGAGCAGTTCTTC. Translating gives CASSYRQVGALEQFF.

V usage is TRBV28 and J usage is TRBJ2-7; D might be TRBD2 (6 bases). CDR3 length equals 15 residues. Trimming shortened V by 3 bases and J by 0 bases, and 12 bases separated the two germline ends. Germline CDR1 reads MDHEN; CDR2 reads SYDVKM. DNA for the CDR3: TGTGCCAGCAGTTTTCTTAGCGGTAGCTCCTACGAGCAGTACTTC. Translating gives CASSFLSGSSYEQYF.

This clone has only one observation. The CDR3 nucleotides are TGTGCCAGCAACTGGGAGGGGGCAAGGACAGATACGCAGTATTTT. This gives the protein CASNWEGARTDTQYF. The chain is built from TRBV27 and TRBJ2-3; tentatively, D is TRBD1 or TRBD2 (7 bases each). Germline-derived CDR1 and CDR2 are MNHEY and SMNVEV (reference sequence). The CDR3 has 15 residues. Deletions cut 7 bases from V and 3 bases from J, with 17 bases between.

J is TRBJ2-1 and V is TRBV28, with TRBD2 identical over 11 bases. Germline values: CDR1 MDHEN, CDR2 SYDVKM. The CDR3 spans 15 residues. Trimming at V came to 6 bases and at J to 4 bases, leaving 5 bases not matched to a gene. The CDR3 loop is CASSYSGRAYNEQFF. The CDR3 DNA follows: TGTGCCAGCAGCTATAGCGGGAGGGCTTACAATGAGCAGTTCTTC. Full variable domain (rest looked up from reference TRBV28 and TRBJ2-1): DVKVTQSSRYLVKRTGEKVFLECVQDMDHENMFWYRQDPGLGLRLIYFSYDVKMKEKGDIPEGYSVSREKKERFSLILESASTNQTSMYLCASSYSGRAYNEQFFGPGTRLTVL.

V and J are TRBV19 and TRBJ1-5; TRBD1 might be the D (5 bases). The V gene lost 0 bases and the J gene lost 2 bases, with 14 bases spanning the gap. The CDR3 is made up of 17 amino acids. Germline-derived CDR1 and CDR2 are LNHDA and SQIVND (reference sequence). In DNA form, the CDR3 reads TGTGCCAGTAGTATAGATCAGAGGGGAAGCGGCAATCAGCCCCAGCATTTT. It translates to CASSIDQRGSGNQPQHF.

V and J are TRBV9 and TRBJ2-1; 9 bases align to TRBD2. V trimming: 0 bases; J trimming: 4 bases; junction bases outside the gene matches: 2. Germline V gene sequence: CDR1 SGDLS, CDR2 YYNGEE. This CDR3 has 15 amino acids. Here the CDR3 DNA reads TGTGCCAGCAGCGTAGGGACTAGCGATTACAATGAGCAGTTCTTC. Translated: CASSVGTSDYNEQFF.

The gene calls are TRBV28 and TRBJ2-1; D uncertain. The CDR3 has 10 amino acids. CDR1 is MDHEN and CDR2 is SYDVKM in the germline V gene. Trimming took off 6 bases at V and 8 bases at J, with 5 bases between the two ends. The CDR3 loop reads CASRDDEQFF. In DNA, the CDR3 is TGTGCCAGCAGGGATGATGAGCAGTTCTTC.

The chain employs TRBV5-1 and TRBJ2-2, with D unclear. Germline assignment: CDR1 SGHRS and CDR2 YFSETQ. V lost 0 bases and J lost 7, with 4 bases in between. This CDR3 has 12 residues. CDR3 nucleotide sequence: TGCGCCAGCAGCTTGGTGGACGGGGAGCTGTTTTTT. Translating it yields CASSLVDGELFF.

The genes are TRBV28 and TRBJ1-1; the D gene is possibly TRBD1 (6 bases). Germline V lookup: CDR1 MDHEN, CDR2 SYDVKM. The CDR3 is 14 amino acids. V was trimmed by 2 bases and J by 5 bases, leaving 12 bases between them. CDR3 in amino acids: CASSLRGAGTEAFF. CDR3 in DNA: TGTGCCAGCAGTTTACGGGGGGCGGGGACTGAAGCTTTCTTT.

The chain employs TRBV4-2 and TRBJ2-1; D is ambiguous. Trimming left V 3 bases short and J 8 bases short, with 5 bases between. The CDR3 spans 11 residues. CDR1 is LGHNA and CDR2 is YNFKEQ in the germline V gene. For the CDR3, the DNA is TGTGCCAGCAGCCATTCTGATGAGCAGTTCTTC. Translating it yields CASSHSDEQFF.

This chain uses TRBV28 with TRBJ2-3; 10 bases agree with TRBD2. V shed 2 bases and J 4 bases; nucleotides not matched to a gene: 3. CDR1 and CDR2 from the germline V gene are MDHEN and SYDVKM. The CDR3 sequence is 15 residues long. The CDR3 region is CASSLLAGDSDTQYF. CDR3 in DNA: TGTGCCAGCAGTTTACTAGCGGGAGATTCAGATACGCAGTATTTT.

The chain recombines TRBV15 with TRBJ1-1, with D tentatively TRBD1 (5 bases). This CDR3 has 13 amino acids. Looked up from germline, CDR1 is LNHNV and CDR2 is YYDKDF (reference sequence). V lost 1 base to trimming and J lost 4 bases, with 7 bases between them. CDR3 sequence reads: CATSRVGATEAFF. CDR3 DNA sequence: TGTGCCACCAGCAGAGTTGGGGCCACTGAAGCTTTCTTT.

The gene calls are TRBV30 and TRBJ1-6; D is ambiguous. CDR1 GTSNPN and CDR2 SVGIG come from the germline V gene (reference sequence). The CDR3 loop spans 12 amino acids. V dropped 5 bases and J dropped 8 bases, with 10 bases sitting between them. CDR3 residues: CAWQQYYSPLHF. The CDR3 nucleotides read TGTGCCTGGCAACAGTATTATTCACCCCTCCACTTT.

This chain joins TRBV23-1 and TRBJ1-5; D is unresolved. TRBV23-1 is filed as an ORF, its function uncertain. This CDR3 spans 17 amino acids. V was trimmed by 0 bases and J by 5 bases, leaving 17 bases between them. CDR3 bases: TGCGCCAGCAGTCAATCGAGCCCAGGAGATAACCATCAGCCCCAGCATTTT. The encoded protein is CASSQSSPGDNHQPQHF.

The CDR3 nucleotides read TGCGCCAGCTTCCAAGAGGGGGCGAATGAGCAGTTCTTC. The encoded protein is CASFQEGANEQFF. V and J are TRBV5-1 and TRBJ2-1, with TRBD1 matching 7 bases. The ends lost 7 bases at V and 7 bases at J; junction bases unmatched: 8. Per germline, CDR1 SGHRS and CDR2 YFSETQ. The CDR3 has 13 residues. Full variable domain (remainder filled in from reference TRBV5-1 and TRBJ2-1): KAGVTQTPRYLIKTRGQQVTLSCSPISGHRSVSWYQQTPGQGLQFLFEYFSETQRNKGNFPGRFSGRQFSNSRSEMNVSTLELGDSALYLCASFQEGANEQFFGPGTRLTVL.